This TCR beta chain comes out of a study of T cell responses to AZD1222 COVID-19 vaccine. Study-wide results and caveats: Baseline seropositivity occurred in only six AZD1222 recipients. Spike-specific TCR breadth and depth both grew after two AZD1222 doses. Females made up more of the donors, who were largely white British, and clonal diversity may have come out too low. Reports say nearly half of spike-specific TCRs go after unmutated variant regions.

Method: immunoSEQ multiplex PCR; TCRdb's copy keeps in-frame clones and lacks some. The sample shows approximately 110,000 clones, more than 75% of them seen only once. The CDR3 has 12 residues. V gave up 6 bases and J gave up 4 bases, with 6 bases separating them. Germline V gives CDR1 SGHNT, CDR2 YENEEA. There are a few counts of this clone. Its antigen is as yet unknown. J is TRBJ2-2 and V is TRBV11-3; perhaps TRBD1 as D (6 bases). This TCR derives from an adult in good health. Material: peripheral blood, obtained on day 0 of AZD1222 vaccination. CDR3 sequence reads: CASRDSTGELFF. CDR3 bases: TGTGCCAGCAGGGACAGCACCGGGGAGCTGTTTTTT.